These T cell receptor beta chains were read from a single sample in a study of blood T cell repertoires in COVID-19. Sequencing used immunoSEQ multiplex PCR; TCRdb keeps in-frame clones, though not all of them. This sample has some 120,000 clones; less than 90% occur once, and the top ten carry roughly 30%. The sequencing input was peripheral blood. Receptor source: an elderly woman with acute or convalescent COVID-19. Each CDR3 is given with its conserved first and last residue. Fields, in order: D gene, V gene, clone size, J gene, CDR3 length, CDR3 protein, CDR3 DNA. D genes are given only for firm matches. Clone size is given for some rows only: seen once, a few or many times, or a class if the clone is expanded.

d_gene: NA; v_gene: TRBV27; abundance: NA; j_gene: TRBJ1-2; len: 13; CDR3aa: CASSFADRGGYTF; CDR3nt: TGTGCCAGCAGTTTTGCGGACAGAGGAGGCTACACCTTC
d_gene: NA; v_gene: TRBV9; abundance: NA; j_gene: TRBJ1-2; len: 15; CDR3aa: CASTLGQANNYGYTF; CDR3nt: TGTGCCAGCACTCTGGGACAAGCAAATAACTATGGCTACACCTTC
d_gene: TRBD1; v_gene: TRBV18; abundance: NA; j_gene: TRBJ2-7; len: 14; CDR3aa: CASSPGTVVGEQYF; CDR3nt: TGTGCCAGCTCCCCAGGGACAGTTGTTGGGGAGCAGTACTTC
d_gene: TRBD2; v_gene: TRBV3-1/TRBV3-2; abundance: NA; j_gene: TRBJ2-1; len: 14; CDR3aa: CASSQWTSAREQFF; CDR3nt: TGTGCCAGCAGCCAATGGACTAGCGCTCGCGAGCAGTTCTTC
d_gene: TRBD1; v_gene: TRBV6-6; abundance: NA; j_gene: TRBJ1-2; len: 15; CDR3aa: CASSFLQGADYGYTF; CDR3nt: TGTGCCAGCAGTTTTTTACAGGGGGCGGACTATGGCTACACCTTC
d_gene: TRBD2; v_gene: TRBV7-6; abundance: NA; j_gene: TRBJ2-2; len: 13; CDR3aa: CASSLLADGELFF; CDR3nt: TGTGCCAGCAGCTTACTAGCGGACGGGGAGCTGTTTTTT
d_gene: TRBD1; v_gene: TRBV10-3; abundance: NA; j_gene: TRBJ2-1; len: 16; CDR3aa: CAIRIQGNDSYNEQFF; CDR3nt: TGTGCCATCAGGATACAGGGGAACGACTCCTACAATGAGCAGTTCTTC
d_gene: NA; v_gene: TRBV10-3; abundance: NA; j_gene: TRBJ1-5; len: 13; CDR3aa: CASTRDSNQPQHF; CDR3nt: TGTGCCTCGACCAGGGATAGCAATCAGCCCCAGCATTTT
d_gene: TRBD1; v_gene: TRBV5-6; abundance: NA; j_gene: TRBJ2-1; len: 14; CDR3aa: CASSPWTGVNEQFF; CDR3nt: TGTGCCAGCAGCCCCTGGACAGGGGTCAATGAGCAGTTCTTC
d_gene: TRBD1; v_gene: TRBV18; abundance: NA; j_gene: TRBJ1-2; len: 14; CDR3aa: CASSNRDSIYGYTF; CDR3nt: TGTGCCAGCTCAAACCGGGACAGCATCTATGGCTACACCTTC
d_gene: TRBD2; v_gene: TRBV4-2; abundance: NA; j_gene: TRBJ2-2; len: 16; CDR3aa: CASSQAGTSGGGELFF; CDR3nt: TGTGCCAGCAGCCAGGCCGGGACTAGCGGGGGCGGGGAGCTGTTTTTT
d_gene: NA; v_gene: TRBV27; abundance: NA; j_gene: TRBJ1-2; len: 16; CDR3aa: CASKSSVVDVGYGYTF; CDR3nt: TGTGCCAGCAAAAGTAGCGTAGTGGATGTGGGCTATGGCTACACCTTC
d_gene: TRBD1; v_gene: TRBV7-2; abundance: NA; j_gene: TRBJ1-1; len: 16; CDR3aa: CASSRHTGAPSTRAFF; CDR3nt: TGTGCCAGCAGCCGCCATACAGGGGCCCCGTCAACGCGAGCTTTCTTT
d_gene: TRBD1; v_gene: TRBV12-3/TRBV12-4; abundance: NA; j_gene: TRBJ1-2; len: 13; CDR3aa: CASVQGSGYGYTF; CDR3nt: TGTGCCAGCGTACAGGGGTCCGGGTATGGCTACACCTTC
d_gene: TRBD1; v_gene: TRBV19; abundance: once; j_gene: TRBJ1-4; len: 16; CDR3aa: CASSNPYRGGTEKLFF; CDR3nt: TGTGCCAGTAGTAATCCGTACAGGGGAGGTACCGAAAAACTGTTTTTT
d_gene: NA; v_gene: TRBV7-9; abundance: NA; j_gene: TRBJ1-1; len: 13; CDR3aa: CASSPFGGTEAFF; CDR3nt: TGTGCCAGCAGCCCCTTCGGCGGCACTGAAGCTTTCTTT
d_gene: TRBD2; v_gene: TRBV5-1; abundance: NA; j_gene: TRBJ2-1; len: 16; CDR3aa: CASSSMGLAGGNEQFF; CDR3nt: TGCGCCAGCAGCTCCATGGGACTAGCGGGGGGGAATGAGCAGTTCTTC
d_gene: NA; v_gene: TRBV9; abundance: NA; j_gene: TRBJ1-2; len: 16; CDR3aa: CASSVAPTRLDYGYTF; CDR3nt: TGTGCCAGCAGCGTAGCCCCGACCCGACTGGACTATGGCTACACCTTC
d_gene: TRBD1; v_gene: TRBV11-2; abundance: NA; j_gene: TRBJ2-1; len: 14; CDR3aa: CASSPREQGNEQFF; CDR3nt: TGTGCCAGCAGCCCGAGAGAACAGGGGAATGAGCAGTTCTTC
d_gene: NA; v_gene: TRBV28; abundance: NA; j_gene: TRBJ1-2; len: 13; CDR3aa: CASSFPGGDGYTF; CDR3nt: TGTGCCAGCAGTTTCCCCGGGGGTGATGGCTACACCTTC
d_gene: TRBD1; v_gene: TRBV6-2/TRBV6-3; abundance: NA; j_gene: TRBJ1-2; len: 12; CDR3aa: CASSVGQHGYTF; CDR3nt: TGTGCCAGCAGCGTGGGACAGCACGGCTACACCTTC
d_gene: TRBD2; v_gene: TRBV5-4; abundance: NA; j_gene: TRBJ2-3; len: 18; CDR3aa: CASSIGTSGGARTDTQYF; CDR3nt: TGTGCCAGCAGCATTGGGACTAGCGGGGGGGCGCGCACAGATACGCAGTATTTT
d_gene: NA; v_gene: TRBV3-1/TRBV3-2; abundance: NA; j_gene: TRBJ1-2; len: 17; CDR3aa: CASSQEGAGPTNYGYTF; CDR3nt: TGTGCCAGCAGCCAAGAAGGGGCCGGCCCAACTAACTATGGCTACACCTTC
d_gene: TRBD1; v_gene: TRBV2; abundance: NA; j_gene: TRBJ1-5; len: 14; CDR3aa: CASRETGTHQPQHF; CDR3nt: TGTGCCAGCAGGGAGACAGGGACACATCAGCCCCAGCATTTT
d_gene: NA; v_gene: TRBV3-1/TRBV3-2; abundance: NA; j_gene: TRBJ1-4; len: 15; CDR3aa: CASSQAGATNEKLFF; CDR3nt: TGTGCCAGCAGCCAGGCGGGGGCAACTAATGAAAAACTGTTTTTT
d_gene: NA; v_gene: TRBV27; abundance: NA; j_gene: TRBJ2-1; len: 15; CDR3aa: CASSTVARGNNEQFF; CDR3nt: TGTGCCAGCAGCACAGTCGCCAGGGGAAACAATGAGCAGTTCTTC
d_gene: TRBD1; v_gene: TRBV2; abundance: NA; j_gene: TRBJ2-3; len: 15; CDR3aa: CASSVDREATDTQYF; CDR3nt: TGTGCCAGCAGTGTGGACAGGGAGGCGACAGATACGCAGTATTTT
d_gene: TRBD1; v_gene: TRBV6-5; abundance: few; j_gene: TRBJ1-4; len: 14; CDR3aa: CAISTGAKFEKLFF; CDR3nt: TGTGCCATCTCGACAGGGGCAAAATTTGAAAAACTGTTTTTT